The sequence of this TCR beta chain was determined in a study of a mutant IDH1 vaccine in newly diagnosed glioma. Study details: Radiotherapy alone preceded vaccination by 4-6 weeks; alternatively, vaccination started with temozolomide cycles. Patients previously underwent radiotherapy, temozolomide, or both, and most underwent both. Study-wide results and limits: Pseudoprogression apparently lacked any relation to changes in top peripheral T cell clonotypes.

Sequencing used immunoSEQ multiplex PCR; TCRdb keeps in-frame clones, though not all of them. The sample holds around 60,000 clones, 84% seen once. The CDR3 spans 15 residues. Germline CDR1 reads MNHEY; CDR2 reads SVGAGI. Trimming at V came to 0 bases and at J to 8 bases, leaving 4 bases not matched to a gene. With regard to this clone: Antigen unknown.

The time point: week 35, safety follow-up. With topical imiquimod, each dose of the vaccine consisted of 300 ug of mutant IDH1 20-mer peptide. Eight vaccinations reached patients in weeks 1, 3, 5, 7, 11, 15, 19 and 23. Sequencing used PBMCs, obtained from a glioma patient whose treatment included an IDH1 peptide vaccine. The receptor was derived from a man aged 25-40 years with glioma. The chain employs TRBV6-5 and TRBJ2-3; 11 bases agree with TRBD2. CDR3 residues: CASSYSASGGSTQYF. The DNA for the CDR3 is TGTGCCAGCAGTTACTCGGCTAGCGGGGGGTCTACGCAGTATTTT.